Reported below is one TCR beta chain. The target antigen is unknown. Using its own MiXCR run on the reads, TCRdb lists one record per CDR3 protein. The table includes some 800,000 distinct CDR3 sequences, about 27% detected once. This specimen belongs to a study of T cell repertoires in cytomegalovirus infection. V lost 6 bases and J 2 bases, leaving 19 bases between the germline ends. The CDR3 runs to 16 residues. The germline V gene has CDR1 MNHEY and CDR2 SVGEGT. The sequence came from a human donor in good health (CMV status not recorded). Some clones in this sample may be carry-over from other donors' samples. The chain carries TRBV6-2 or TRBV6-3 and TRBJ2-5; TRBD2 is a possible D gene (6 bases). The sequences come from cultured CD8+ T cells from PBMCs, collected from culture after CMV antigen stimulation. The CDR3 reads CASSEWTASEQETQYF. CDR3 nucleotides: TGTGCCAGCAGCGAGTGGACGGCTAGCGAGCAAGAGACCCAGTACTTC.